Below, 19 T cell receptor beta chains from the same sample are listed, as sequenced in a study of CD8+CD57+ T cells in acquired aplastic anemia. It was patients with CD8+CD57+ cell expansion by flow cytometry who were chosen for sequencing. Genomic DNA, the template, was used for profiling of the TCR beta VDJ and CDR3. MiXCR, applied by TCRdb to the reads, yields one record per CDR3 protein. The sample includes around 200,000 distinct CDR3 sequences, around half seen only once; the top ten take about 8.8%. The sample taken for sequencing was sorted CD4+, CD8+, or CD8+CD57+ T cells (not recorded which) from PBMCs. The receptor set was obtained from a human donor with aplastic anemia.

V usage is TRBV15 and J usage is TRBJ1-2; perhaps TRBD1 as D (6 bases). V dropped 0 bases and J dropped 8 bases, with 13 bases sitting between them. The germline V gene encodes CDR1 LNHNV and CDR2 YYDKDF (reference sequence). There are 14 residues in the CDR3. The CDR3 sequence: CATSRDTGARGYTF. CDR3 bases: TGTGCCACCAGCAGAGATACGGGGGCGCGAGGCTACACCTTC.

Note on this clonotype: A much larger clone lies one base from this, so it may be a read error. The chain recombines TRBV10-3 with TRBJ2-7, with TRBD1 as a possible D gene (6 bases). Trimming removed 4 bases from V and 0 bases from J, with 13 bases in between. Germline CDR1 and CDR2: ENHRY and SYGVKD. The CDR3 spans 15 residues. The CDR3 reads CAISAGHLISYEQYF. The DNA of the CDR3 is TGTGCCATCAGTGCGGGACACCTAATCTCCTACGAGCAGTACTTC.

The CDR3 is CARRLALITDTQYF. In nucleotides, the CDR3 is TGCGCCAGGAGACTAGCGCTAATCACAGATACGCAGTATTTT. V is TRBV10-1 and J is TRBJ2-3; 8 bases are shared with TRBD2. V shed 9 bases and J 2 bases; nucleotides not matched to a gene: 7. Germline V gene data show CDR1 as WNHNN and CDR2 as SYGVQD (reference sequence). The CDR3 is 14 residues long.

The chain's CDR3 is CASSFRRTNEKLFF. The CDR3 nucleotides are TGTGCCAGCAGCTTTCGTCGGACTAATGAAAAACTGTTTTTT. The rearrangement links TRBV5-5 to TRBJ1-4; no clear D gene. V lost 2 bases and J lost 2, with 7 bases in between. The CDR3 consists of 14 residues. Germline V CDR1 and CDR2: SGHKS, YYEKEE (reference sequence).

The chain has TRBV29-1 and TRBJ2-2; D gene ambiguous. The CDR3 is 12 residues long. Germline CDR1 is SQVTM and CDR2 is ANQGSEA. Trimming left V 5 bases short and J 5 bases short, with 9 bases between. CDR3 nucleotide sequence: TGCAGCGTTACCGGTTCGACCGGGGAGCTGTTTTTT. It is translated as CSVTGSTGELFF.

There are many counts of this clonotype. The chain uses TRBV5-1 and TRBJ2-7; 10 bases line up with TRBD1. The CDR3 has 16 amino acids. With V trimmed by 0 bases and J by 5 bases, 8 bases remained unmatched. CDR1 and CDR2 from the germline V gene are SGHRS and YFSETQ. CDR3 protein: CASSLVKGQGSHEQYF. In DNA, the CDR3 is TGCGCCAGCAGCTTGGTTAAGGGACAGGGGTCCCACGAGCAGTACTTC.

The rearrangement joins TRBV19 to TRBJ1-1, with D tentatively TRBD1 (5 bases). Trimming took 1 base from V and 2 from J, leaving 11 bases between them. The CDR3 consists of 15 residues. CDR1 is LNHDA, CDR2 SQIVND, per germline (reference sequence). CDR3 in amino acids: CASSIGGAGNTEAFF. The CDR3 nucleotides are TGTGCCAGTAGTATAGGGGGCGCGGGAAACACTGAAGCTTTCTTT.

The V gene is TRBV29-1, the J gene TRBJ1-1; D is undetermined. Looked up from germline, CDR1 is SQVTM and CDR2 is ANQGSEA. V lost 4 bases and J 0 bases, leaving 9 bases between the germline ends. The CDR3 is made up of 13 amino acids. The CDR3 here is CSVVRMLNTEAFF. In nucleotides, the CDR3 is TGCAGCGTTGTGAGGATGCTGAACACTGAAGCTTTCTTT.

This clonotype appeared a few times. This sequence joins TRBV24-1 and TRBJ1-2, with D unresolved. Trimming left V 3 bases short and J 4 bases short, with 11 bases between. CDR3 length equals 14 residues. Per the germline V gene, CDR1 is KGHDR and CDR2 is SFDVKD. The CDR3 coding sequence is TGTGCCACCAGTGATCCCTCCCAGCGCTATGGCTACACCTTC. It codes for CATSDPSQRYGYTF.

This rearrangement joins TRBV7-2 to TRBJ1-4; D is unclear. CDR1 and CDR2 (germline): SGHTA, FQGNSA. Trimming left V 2 bases short and J 0 bases short, with 7 bases between. The CDR3 length is 15 residues. The CDR3 loop reads CASSLQVATNEKLFF. In nucleotides, the CDR3 is TGTGCCAGCAGCTTACAGGTGGCAACTAATGAAAAACTGTTTTTT. The full variable domain, rest sourced from reference TRBV7-2 and TRBJ1-4, is GAGVSQSPSNKVTEKGKDVELRCDPISGHTALYWYRQSLGQGLEFLIYFQGNSAPDKSGLPSDRFSAERTGGSVSTLTIQRTQQEDSAVYLCASSLQVATNEKLFFGSGTQLSVL.

The chain employs TRBV5-1 and TRBJ2-1, with a possible D match to TRBD2 (5 bases). The V end was cut by 0 bases, the J end by 2 bases, with 12 bases between. The CDR3 is 16 residues long. Germline values: CDR1 SGHRS, CDR2 YFSETQ. The CDR3 DNA reads as TGCGCCAGCAGCTTGGGGTGGGAGCCCCCCTACAATGAGCAGTTCTTC. As protein: CASSLGWEPPYNEQFF.

This clonotype was detected ten times or more. The rearrangement joins TRBV19 to TRBJ2-1; 10 bases agree with TRBD1. CDR1 LNHDA and CDR2 SQIVND come from the germline V gene (reference sequence). The length of the CDR3 is 15 residues. The V gene end was trimmed by 5 bases and the J gene end by 2 bases; junction bases not matched to a gene: 3. The CDR3 protein is CASSSGQGAYNEQFF. For the CDR3, the DNA is TGTGCCAGTAGTTCCGGACAGGGGGCCTACAATGAGCAGTTCTTC.

A few counts support this clonotype. This chain connects TRBV7-8 to TRBJ1-6; D perhaps matches TRBD1 (5 bases). CDR3 length: 14 residues. V was clipped by 0 bases and J by 10 bases, with 10 bases between them. CDR1 is SGHVS and CDR2 is FQNEAQ in the germline V gene. The CDR3 region has the DNA TGTGCCAGCAGCTTAGCCGGCCGGGGCTCACCCCTCCACTTT. This sequence encodes CASSLAGRGSPLHF.

This clonotype was observed at least ten times. This chain connects TRBV9 to TRBJ2-3; 7 nucleotides match TRBD2. This CDR3 contains 14 residues. The J segment lost 0 bases and the V segment lost 2 bases, leaving 0 bases of the junction unmatched. Germline loops: CDR1 SGDLS, CDR2 YYNGEE. The DNA for the CDR3 is TGTGCCAGCAGCGTGGGAGGGAGCACAGATACGCAGTATTTT. Protein sequence: CASSVGGSTDTQYF.

This clonotype was seen once. This chain connects TRBV24-1 to TRBJ1-2; TRBD1 is a possible D gene (6 bases). The CDR3 contains 15 residues. Germline-derived CDR1 and CDR2 are KGHDR and SFDVKD. The ends were cut back, 4 bases at V and 0 bases at J, with 11 bases in the middle. The CDR3 loop is CATSDRTVPNYGYTF. As DNA, the CDR3 is TGTGCCACCAGTGACCGGACAGTGCCTAACTATGGCTACACCTTC.

The chain employs TRBV10-1 and TRBJ2-3, with 10 bases that match TRBD1. Losses at the gene ends were 6 bases for V and 4 bases for J; bases not matched to a gene: 4. Germline CDR1 WNHNN, CDR2 SYGVQD (reference sequence). The CDR3 extends over 14 amino acids. The DNA for the CDR3 is TGCGCCAGCAGGACAGGGGGCTCGGCAGATACGCAGTATTTT. Translation: CASRTGGSADTQYF.

The chain combines TRBV20-1 with TRBJ1-2, with 7 bases that match TRBD1. Germline assignment: CDR1 DFQATT and CDR2 SNEGSKA (reference sequence). The ends lost 5 bases at V and 4 bases at J; junction bases unmatched: 13. The CDR3 covers 15 residues. The CDR3 region is CSASRGTRDLYGYTF. The DNA of the CDR3 is TGCAGTGCTTCCAGGGGGACGCGGGATCTCTATGGCTACACCTTC.

Turning to this clonotype: One end of the junction varies from germline; a read error may be responsible. The genes are TRBV24-1 and TRBJ1-5; D gene uncertain. This CDR3 comprises 14 residues. CDR1 and CDR2 (germline): KGHDR, SFDVKD. CDR3 sequence: CATSPTVGVQPQRF. CDR3 bases: TGTGCCACCAGTCCTACGGTGGGCGTTCAGCCCCAGCGTTTT.

This chain joins TRBV20-1 and TRBJ2-7, with 13 bases that match TRBD2. J lost 6 bases, V lost 5 bases, and 7 bases had no gene match. Per germline, CDR1 DFQATT and CDR2 SNEGSKA (reference sequence). This CDR3 contains 14 residues. The CDR3 DNA is TGCAGTGCTCTGAGGACTAGCGGGAGCGGCGAGCAGTACTTC. Translating gives CSALRTSGSGEQYF.